The 7 T cell receptor beta chains reported below all come from one sample, sequenced in a study of glioma-infiltrating T cells after dendritic cell vaccination. Time point noted: after dendritic cell vaccination, including at tumor progression/relapse. Sequenced by immunoSEQ multiplex PCR; TCRdb stores in-frame clones only, minus some. The sample includes more than 45,000 clones, around 85% seen only once; the top ten take 15% to 19%. Sample: blood, taken after dendritic cell vaccination. These TCRs come from a human donor with glioblastoma.

V usage is TRBV4-2 and J usage is TRBJ1-3; D is undetermined. Germline V gene data show CDR1 as LGHNA and CDR2 as YNFKEQ. The CDR3 is 15 residues long. Deletions cut 0 bases from V and 0 bases from J, with 6 bases between. The CDR3 DNA follows: TGTGCCAGCAGCCAAGACAGGCGCTCTGGAAACACCATATATTTT. This translates into CASSQDRRSGNTIYF.

The rearrangement uses TRBV20-1 and TRBJ1-2, with D maybe TRBD1 (5 bases). Germline-derived CDR1 and CDR2 are DFQATT and SNEGSKA (reference sequence). Trimming cost V 3 bases and J 6 bases, with 8 bases left between them. This CDR3 has 11 amino acids. The CDR3 sequence is CSARTGDGYTF. DNA of the CDR3: TGCAGTGCTAGGACGGGGGATGGCTACACCTTC.

The chain carries TRBV5-5 and TRBJ1-1; maybe TRBD1 (5 bases). Germline V CDR1 and CDR2: SGHKS, YYEKEE (reference sequence). V lost 9 bases and J 3 bases, leaving 24 bases between the germline ends. The CDR3 covers 16 residues. CDR3: CATSPRALDPDTEAFF. CDR3 DNA sequence: TGTGCCACCTCCCCCAGGGCCCTGGATCCCGACACTGAAGCTTTCTTT.

This clone was observed a handful of times. The V and J genes are TRBV19 and TRBJ1-4, with a tentative D call TRBD1 (5 bases). Looked up from germline, CDR1 is LNHDA and CDR2 is SQIVND (reference sequence). CDR3 length: 14 amino acids. Trimming cost V 3 bases and J 7 bases, with 12 bases left between them. CDR3 region: CASSMAGRGEKLFF. As DNA, the CDR3 is TGTGCCAGTAGTATGGCGGGAAGGGGTGAAAAACTGTTTTTT.

The V gene is TRBV7-9, the J gene TRBJ1-1; 8 bases match TRBD1. The germline gives CDR1 SEHNR, CDR2 FQNEAQ (reference sequence). The CDR3 has 14 amino acids. V was clipped by 2 bases and J by 3 bases; unmatched bases: 2. For the CDR3, the DNA is TGTGCCAGCAGCTTACTACAGGGGGACACTGAAGCTTTCTTT. Translation: CASSLLQGDTEAFF.

The genes are TRBV27 and TRBJ2-3; 7 positions agree with TRBD1. The V and J ends lost 10 bases and 11 bases, in that order; junction bases with no gene match: 12. Germline V gene sequence: CDR1 MNHEY, CDR2 SMNVEV (reference sequence). The CDR3 runs 12 residues. CDR3 sequence (DNA): TGTGCCACTGGAAAGGGGGCCTGGGTGCAGTATTTT. This codes for CATGKGAWVQYF.

The chain is built from TRBV10-1 and TRBJ2-2; 10 nucleotides match TRBD2. CDR3 length: 17 residues. Germline-derived CDR1 and CDR2 are WNHNN and SYGVQD (reference sequence). V was pared by 2 bases and J by 6 bases, with 9 bases of the junction left unmatched. CDR3 protein: CASSEASGGSFSGELFF. Here the CDR3 DNA reads TGCGCCAGCAGTGAGGCTAGCGGGGGATCCTTTTCCGGGGAGCTGTTTTTT.